This T cell receptor (beta chain) was recorded in a study of T cells in Graves' hyperthyroidism and ophthalmopathy. Study-wide results and caveats: Patients with ophthalmopathy were separated from those with stable hyperthyroidism by a 13 V-J model.

RNA transcripts served as the template for amplifying TCR beta CDR3 regions. HTBI primers were employed in a first-round RT-PCR of the TCR CDR3. TCRdb passed the multiplex PCR reads through MiXCR, listing each CDR3 protein once. This sample has hundreds of thousands of distinct CDR3 sequences, with 16% found just once. The CDR3 consists of 16 residues. The germline V gene has CDR1 SGHDN and CDR2 FVKESK. The V end was cut by 1 base, the J end by 6 bases, with 13 bases between. This clonotype was counted only a few times. Its specificity is unknown. This chain links TRBV14 with TRBJ1-6; unclear D gene. The receptor was derived from a woman aged 18-29 years with Graves' hyperthyroidism. Sequenced input: blood. CDR3 loop: CASSQVAGSGNSPLHF. The CDR3 DNA is TGTGCCAGCAGCCAAGTAGCGGGATCGGGTAATTCACCCCTCCACTTT.